This T cell receptor beta chain was observed in a study of OX40 agonist ivuxolimab in advanced cancers. General study findings and limits: There was clonal expansion of CD4+ and CD8+ blood T cells by week 6 at 0.1 to 3.0 mg/kg. Expanded peripheral T-cell antigen specificity went undetermined.

TCRdb's copy holds only in-frame clones and misses some; the assay was immunoSEQ multiplex PCR. The repertoire holds approximately 90,000 clones, roughly 90% seen once, with 0.25% to 0.3% in the top ten. The V segment lost 4 bases and the J segment 4 bases; nucleotides outside the gene matches: 1. The CDR3 has 13 residues. Per germline, CDR1 MNHNS and CDR2 SASEGT. This clone has only one observation. Antigen unknown. The gene calls are TRBV6-1 and TRBJ2-5; 9 bases map to TRBD2. Sample: CD4+ or CD8+ T cells sorted from blood, taken in a trial of the OX40 agonist ivuxolimab. This receptor was taken from an adult with an advanced solid tumor such as melanoma, head and neck, liver or kidney cancer. CDR3 in DNA: TGTGCCAGCAGTGTGACTAGCGGAGAGACCCAGTACTTC. Its protein is CASSVTSGETQYF.